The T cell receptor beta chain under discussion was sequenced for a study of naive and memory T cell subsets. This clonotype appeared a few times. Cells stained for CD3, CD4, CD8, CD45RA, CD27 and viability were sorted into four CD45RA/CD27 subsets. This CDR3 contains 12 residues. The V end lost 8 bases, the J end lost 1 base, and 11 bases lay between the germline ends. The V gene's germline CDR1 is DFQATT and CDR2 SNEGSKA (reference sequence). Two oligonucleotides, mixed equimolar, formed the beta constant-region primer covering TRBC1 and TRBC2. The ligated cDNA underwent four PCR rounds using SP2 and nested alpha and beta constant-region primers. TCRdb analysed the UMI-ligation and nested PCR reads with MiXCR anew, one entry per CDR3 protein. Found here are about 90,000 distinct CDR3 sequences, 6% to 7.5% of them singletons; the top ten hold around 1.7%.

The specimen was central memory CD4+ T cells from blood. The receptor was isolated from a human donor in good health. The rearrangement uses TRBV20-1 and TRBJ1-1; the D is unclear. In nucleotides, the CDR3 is TGCAGTTATTCTAAGGGGAACACTGAAGCTTTCTTT. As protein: CSYSKGNTEAFF.